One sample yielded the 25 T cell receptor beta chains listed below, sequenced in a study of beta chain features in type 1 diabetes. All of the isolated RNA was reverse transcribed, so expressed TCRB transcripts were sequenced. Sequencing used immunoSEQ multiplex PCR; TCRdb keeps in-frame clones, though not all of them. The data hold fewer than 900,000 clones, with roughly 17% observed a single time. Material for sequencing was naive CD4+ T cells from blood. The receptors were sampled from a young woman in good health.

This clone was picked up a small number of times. CDR3 in DNA: TGTGCCAGCAGCTCCGGGACAGGGATTCGTGAGCAGTTCTTC. Translated: CASSSGTGIREQFF. V gene TRBV5-4 combines with J gene TRBJ2-1, with TRBD1 identical over 9 bases. CDR1 is SGHNT, CDR2 YYREEE, per germline (reference sequence). This CDR3 is built from 14 residues. With 3 bases clipped from V and 9 bases from J, the junction kept 7 bases outside the gene matches.

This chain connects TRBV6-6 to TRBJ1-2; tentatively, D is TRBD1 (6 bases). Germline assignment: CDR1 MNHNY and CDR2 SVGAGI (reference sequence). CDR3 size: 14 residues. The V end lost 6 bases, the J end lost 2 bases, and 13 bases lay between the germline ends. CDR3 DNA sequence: TGTGCCAGCAGACCCTCCAGGGGAAACTATGGCTACACCTTC. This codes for CASRPSRGNYGYTF.

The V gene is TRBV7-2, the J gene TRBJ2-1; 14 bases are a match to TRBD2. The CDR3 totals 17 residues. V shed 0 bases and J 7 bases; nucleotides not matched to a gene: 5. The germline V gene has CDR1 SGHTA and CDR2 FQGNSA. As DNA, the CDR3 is TGTGCCAGCAGCTTAGCCGCAAGGACTAGCGGGAGGAATGAGCAGTTCTTC. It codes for CASSLAARTSGRNEQFF.

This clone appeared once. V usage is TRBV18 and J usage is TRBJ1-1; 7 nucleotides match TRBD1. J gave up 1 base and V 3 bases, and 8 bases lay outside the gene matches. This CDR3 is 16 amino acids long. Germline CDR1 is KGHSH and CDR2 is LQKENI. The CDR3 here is CASSPIIGQENTEAFF. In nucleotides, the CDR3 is TGTGCCAGCTCACCTATCATCGGACAGGAGAACACTGAAGCTTTCTTT.

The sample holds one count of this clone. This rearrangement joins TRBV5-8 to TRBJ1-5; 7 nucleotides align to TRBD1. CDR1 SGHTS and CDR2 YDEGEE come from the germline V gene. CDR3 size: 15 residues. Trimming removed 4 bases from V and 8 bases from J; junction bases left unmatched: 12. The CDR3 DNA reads TGTGCCAGCAGCCCGGGACAGCTCATTATTGAGCCCCAGCATTTT. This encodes CASSPGQLIIEPQHF.

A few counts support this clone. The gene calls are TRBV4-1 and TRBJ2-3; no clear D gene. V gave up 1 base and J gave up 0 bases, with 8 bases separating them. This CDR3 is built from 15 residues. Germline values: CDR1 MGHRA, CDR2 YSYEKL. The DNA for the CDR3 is TGCGCCAGCAGCCAAGGATCGACAAGCACAGATACGCAGTATTTT. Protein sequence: CASSQGSTSTDTQYF.

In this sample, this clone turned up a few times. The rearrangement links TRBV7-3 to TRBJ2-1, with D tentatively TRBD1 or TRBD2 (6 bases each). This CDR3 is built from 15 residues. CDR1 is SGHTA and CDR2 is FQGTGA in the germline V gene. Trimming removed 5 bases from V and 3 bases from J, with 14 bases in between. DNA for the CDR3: TGTGCCAGCAGCATTGGAGGGGGGCTCTACAATGAGCAGTTCTTC. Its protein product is CASSIGGGLYNEQFF.

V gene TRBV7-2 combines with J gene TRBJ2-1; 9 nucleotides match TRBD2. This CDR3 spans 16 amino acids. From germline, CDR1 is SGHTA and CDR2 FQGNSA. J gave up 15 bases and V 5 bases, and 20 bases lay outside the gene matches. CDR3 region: CASSTTGTSNAAKRFF. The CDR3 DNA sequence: TGTGCCAGCAGCACTACCGGGACTAGCAACGCAGCGAAGCGGTTCTTC.

The CDR3 region is CASSIQLATDTQYF. The CDR3 DNA sequence: TGTGCCAGTAGTATACAACTAGCAACAGATACGCAGTATTTT. V usage is TRBV19 and J usage is TRBJ2-3; perhaps TRBD2 as D (6 bases). Trimming removed 2 bases from V and 3 bases from J, with 9 bases in between. Germline V gives CDR1 LNHDA, CDR2 SQIVND (reference sequence). The CDR3 covers 14 residues. The whole variable domain, remainder taken from reference TRBV19 and TRBJ2-3, is DGGITQSPKYLFRKEGQNVTLSCEQNLNHDAMYWYRQDPGQGLRLIYYSQIVNDFQKGDIAEGYSVSREKKESFPLTVTSAQKNPTAFYLCASSIQLATDTQYFGPGTRLTVL.

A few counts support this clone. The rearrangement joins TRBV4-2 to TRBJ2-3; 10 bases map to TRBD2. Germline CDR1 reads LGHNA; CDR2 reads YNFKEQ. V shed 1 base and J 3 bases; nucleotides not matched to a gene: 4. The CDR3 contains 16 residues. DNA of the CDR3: TGTGCCAGCAGCCAAGCGTCGGGACTAGCGACAGATACGCAGTATTTT. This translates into CASSQASGLATDTQYF.

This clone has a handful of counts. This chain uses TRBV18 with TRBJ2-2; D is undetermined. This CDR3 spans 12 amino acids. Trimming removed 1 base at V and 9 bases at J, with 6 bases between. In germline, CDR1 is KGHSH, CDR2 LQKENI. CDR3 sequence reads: CASSPLRRELFF. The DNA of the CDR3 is TGTGCCAGCTCACCACTCCGGAGGGAGCTGTTTTTT.

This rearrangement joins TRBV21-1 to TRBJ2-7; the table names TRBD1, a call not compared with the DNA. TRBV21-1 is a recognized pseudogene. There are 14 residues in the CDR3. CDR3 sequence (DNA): TGTGCCAGCAGCAACATACCCGGACAGTACGAGCAGTACTTC. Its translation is CASSNIPGQYEQYF.

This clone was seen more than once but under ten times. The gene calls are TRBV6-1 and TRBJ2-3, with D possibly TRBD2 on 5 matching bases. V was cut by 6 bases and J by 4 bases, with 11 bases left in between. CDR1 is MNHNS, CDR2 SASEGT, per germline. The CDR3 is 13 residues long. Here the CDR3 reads CASREGPADTQYF. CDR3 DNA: TGTGCCAGCAGAGAGGGCCCCGCAGATACGCAGTATTTT.

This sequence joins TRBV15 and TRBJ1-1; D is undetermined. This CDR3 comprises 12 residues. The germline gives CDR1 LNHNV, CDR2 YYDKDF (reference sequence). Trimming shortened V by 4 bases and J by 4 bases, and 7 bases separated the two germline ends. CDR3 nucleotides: TGTGCCACCAGCATCGGGTCCACTGAAGCTTTCTTT. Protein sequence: CATSIGSTEAFF.

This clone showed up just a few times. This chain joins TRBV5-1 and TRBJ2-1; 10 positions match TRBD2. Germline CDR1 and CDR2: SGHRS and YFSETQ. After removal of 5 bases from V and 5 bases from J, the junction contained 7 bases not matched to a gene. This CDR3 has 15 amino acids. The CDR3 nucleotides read TGCGCCAGCAGGGCTAGCGGGAGAAGGCACAATGAGCAGTTCTTC. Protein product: CASRASGRRHNEQFF.

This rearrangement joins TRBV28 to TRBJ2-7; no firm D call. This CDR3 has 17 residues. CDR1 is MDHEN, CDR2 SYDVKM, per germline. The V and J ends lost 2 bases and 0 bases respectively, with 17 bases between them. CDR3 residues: CASSLRPRPGGSYEQYF. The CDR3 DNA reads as TGTGCCAGCAGTTTAAGGCCCCGGCCCGGCGGCTCCTACGAGCAGTACTTC.

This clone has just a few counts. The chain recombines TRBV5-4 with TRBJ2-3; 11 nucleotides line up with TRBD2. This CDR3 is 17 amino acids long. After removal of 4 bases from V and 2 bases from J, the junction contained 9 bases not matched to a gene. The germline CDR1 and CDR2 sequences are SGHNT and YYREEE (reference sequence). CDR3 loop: CASSGLGLADYTDTQYF. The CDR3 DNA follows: TGTGCCAGCAGCGGATTGGGACTAGCGGATTACACAGATACGCAGTATTTT.

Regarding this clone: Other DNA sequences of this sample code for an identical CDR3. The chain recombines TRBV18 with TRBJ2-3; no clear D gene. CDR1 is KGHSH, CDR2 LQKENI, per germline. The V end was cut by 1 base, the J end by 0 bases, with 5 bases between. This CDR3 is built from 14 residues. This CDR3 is CASSPRASTDTQYF. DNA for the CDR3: TGTGCCAGCTCACCACGGGCCAGCACAGATACGCAGTATTTT.

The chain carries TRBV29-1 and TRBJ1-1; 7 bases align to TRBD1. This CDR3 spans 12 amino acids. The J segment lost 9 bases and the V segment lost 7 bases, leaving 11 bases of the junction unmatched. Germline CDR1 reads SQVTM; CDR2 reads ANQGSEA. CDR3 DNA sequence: TGCAGCGCCGACCGGGACAGAAGAAAAGCTTTCTTT. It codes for CSADRDRRKAFF.

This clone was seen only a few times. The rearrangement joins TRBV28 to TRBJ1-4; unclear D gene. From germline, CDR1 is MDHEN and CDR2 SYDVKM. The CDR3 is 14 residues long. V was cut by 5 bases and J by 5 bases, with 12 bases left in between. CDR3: CASSPGAVNEKLFF. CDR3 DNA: TGTGCCAGCAGTCCCGGAGCGGTAAATGAAAAACTGTTTTTT.

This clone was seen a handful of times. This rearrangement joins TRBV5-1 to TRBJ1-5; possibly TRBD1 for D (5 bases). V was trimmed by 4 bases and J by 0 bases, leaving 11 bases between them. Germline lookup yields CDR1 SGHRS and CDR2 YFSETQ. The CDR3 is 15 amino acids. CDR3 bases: TGCGCCAGCAGCCGAGACAGTAATAGCAATCAGCCCCAGCATTTT. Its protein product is CASSRDSNSNQPQHF.

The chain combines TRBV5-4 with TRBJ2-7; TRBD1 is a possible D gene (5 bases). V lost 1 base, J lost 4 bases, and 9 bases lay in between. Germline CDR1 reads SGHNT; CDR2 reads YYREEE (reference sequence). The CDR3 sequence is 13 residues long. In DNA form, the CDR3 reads TGTGCCAGCAGCTTGTCCGCAGGGTACGAGCAGTACTTC. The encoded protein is CASSLSAGYEQYF.

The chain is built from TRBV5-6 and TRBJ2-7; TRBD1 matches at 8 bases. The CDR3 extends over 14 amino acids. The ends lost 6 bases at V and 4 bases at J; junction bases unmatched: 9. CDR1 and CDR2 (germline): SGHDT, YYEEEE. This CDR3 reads CASNDVQGAYEQYF. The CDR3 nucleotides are TGTGCCAGCAACGATGTGCAGGGGGCTTACGAGCAGTACTTC. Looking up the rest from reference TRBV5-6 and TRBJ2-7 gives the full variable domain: DAGVTQSPTHLIKTRGQQVTLRCSPKSGHDTVSWYQQALGQGPQFIFQYYEEEERQRGNFPDRFSGHQFPNYSSELNVNALLLGDSALYLCASNDVQGAYEQYFGPGTRLTVT.

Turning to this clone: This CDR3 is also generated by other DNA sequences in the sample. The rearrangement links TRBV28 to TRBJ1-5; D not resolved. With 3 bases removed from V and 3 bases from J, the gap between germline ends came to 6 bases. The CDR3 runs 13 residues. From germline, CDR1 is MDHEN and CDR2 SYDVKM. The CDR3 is CASSFGNNQPQHF. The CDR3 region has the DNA TGTGCCAGCAGTTTTGGAAACAATCAGCCCCAGCATTTT.

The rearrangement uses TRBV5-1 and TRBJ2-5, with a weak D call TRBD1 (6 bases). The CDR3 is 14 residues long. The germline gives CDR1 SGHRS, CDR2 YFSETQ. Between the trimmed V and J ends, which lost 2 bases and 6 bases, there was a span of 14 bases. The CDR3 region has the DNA TGCGCCAGCAGCTTAGGTGGGGACAAGAAGACCCAGTACTTC. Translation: CASSLGGDKKTQYF. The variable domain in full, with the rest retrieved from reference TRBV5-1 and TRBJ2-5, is KAGVTQTPRYLIKTRGQQVTLSCSPISGHRSVSWYQQTPGQGLQFLFEYFSETQRNKGNFPGRFSGRQFSNSRSEMNVSTLELGDSALYLCASSLGGDKKTQYFGPGTRLLVL.